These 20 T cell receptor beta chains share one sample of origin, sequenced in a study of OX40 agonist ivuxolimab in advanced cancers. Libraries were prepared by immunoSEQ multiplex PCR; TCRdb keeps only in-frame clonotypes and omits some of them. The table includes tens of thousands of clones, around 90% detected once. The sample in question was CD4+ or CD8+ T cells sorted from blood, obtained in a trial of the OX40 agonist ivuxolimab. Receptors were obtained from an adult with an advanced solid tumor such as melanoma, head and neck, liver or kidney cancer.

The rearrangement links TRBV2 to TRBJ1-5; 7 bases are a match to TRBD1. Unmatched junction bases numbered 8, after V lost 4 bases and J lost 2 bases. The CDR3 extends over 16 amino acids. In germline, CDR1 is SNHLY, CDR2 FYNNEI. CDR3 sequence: CASSVDRALGNQPQHF. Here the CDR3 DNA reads TGTGCCAGCAGTGTAGACAGGGCTTTGGGCAATCAGCCCCAGCATTTT.

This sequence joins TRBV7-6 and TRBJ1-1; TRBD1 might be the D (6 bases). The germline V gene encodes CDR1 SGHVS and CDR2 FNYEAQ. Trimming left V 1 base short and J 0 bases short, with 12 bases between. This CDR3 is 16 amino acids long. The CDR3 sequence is CASSLVVGQMNTEAFF. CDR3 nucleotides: TGTGCCAGCAGCTTAGTAGTGGGACAAATGAACACTGAAGCTTTCTTT. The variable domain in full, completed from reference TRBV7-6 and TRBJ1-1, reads GAGVSQSPRYKVTKRGQDVALRCDPISGHVSLYWYRQALGQGPEFLTYFNYEAQQDKSGLPNDRFSAERPEGSISTLTIQRTEQRDSAMYRCASSLVVGQMNTEAFFGQGTRLTVV.

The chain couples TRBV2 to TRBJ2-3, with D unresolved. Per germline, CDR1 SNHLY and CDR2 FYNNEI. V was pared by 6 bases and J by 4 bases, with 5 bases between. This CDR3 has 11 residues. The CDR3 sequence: CASRKPDTQYF. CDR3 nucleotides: TGTGCCAGCAGGAAACCAGATACGCAGTATTTT.

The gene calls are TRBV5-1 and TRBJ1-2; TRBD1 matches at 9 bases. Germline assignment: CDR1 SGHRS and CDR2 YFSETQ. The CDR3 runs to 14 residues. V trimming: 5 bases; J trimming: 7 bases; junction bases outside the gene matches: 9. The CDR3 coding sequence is TGCGCCAGCAGTACAGGGGGCATTCGTGGTGGCTACACCTTC. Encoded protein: CASSTGGIRGGYTF.

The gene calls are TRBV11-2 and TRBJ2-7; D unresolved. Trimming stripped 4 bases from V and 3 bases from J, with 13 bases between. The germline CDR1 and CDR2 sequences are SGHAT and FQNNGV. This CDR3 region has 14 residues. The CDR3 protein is CASSSLRQGYEQYF. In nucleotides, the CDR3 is TGTGCCAGCAGCTCACTCCGACAAGGCTACGAGCAGTACTTC.

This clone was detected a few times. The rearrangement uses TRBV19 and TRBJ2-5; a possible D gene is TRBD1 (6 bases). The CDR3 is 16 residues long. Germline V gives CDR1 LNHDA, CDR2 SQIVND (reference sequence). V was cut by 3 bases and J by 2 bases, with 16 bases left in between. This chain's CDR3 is CASSILPGQGQETQYF. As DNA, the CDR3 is TGTGCCAGTAGTATTTTGCCCGGGCAGGGGCAAGAGACCCAGTACTTC.

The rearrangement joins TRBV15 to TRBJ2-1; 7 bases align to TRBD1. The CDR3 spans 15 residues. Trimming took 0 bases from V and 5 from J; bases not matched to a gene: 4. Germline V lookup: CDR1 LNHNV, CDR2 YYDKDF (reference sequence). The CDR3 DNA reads TGTGCCACCAGCAGAGATCGGCAGGGGGACAATGAGCAGTTCTTC. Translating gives CATSRDRQGDNEQFF.

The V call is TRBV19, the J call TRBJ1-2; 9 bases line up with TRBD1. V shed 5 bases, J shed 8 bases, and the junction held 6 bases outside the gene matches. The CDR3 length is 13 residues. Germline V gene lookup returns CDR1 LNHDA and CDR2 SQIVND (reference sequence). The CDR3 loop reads CASSGYRGQGYTF. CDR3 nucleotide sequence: TGTGCCAGTAGTGGTTACAGGGGGCAAGGCTACACCTTC.

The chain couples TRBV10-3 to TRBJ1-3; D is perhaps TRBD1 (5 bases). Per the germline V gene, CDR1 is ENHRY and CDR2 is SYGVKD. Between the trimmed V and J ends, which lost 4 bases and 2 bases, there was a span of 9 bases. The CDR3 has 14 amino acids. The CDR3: CAISGGFTGNTIYF. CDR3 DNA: TGTGCCATCAGTGGGGGGTTCACTGGAAACACCATATATTTT.

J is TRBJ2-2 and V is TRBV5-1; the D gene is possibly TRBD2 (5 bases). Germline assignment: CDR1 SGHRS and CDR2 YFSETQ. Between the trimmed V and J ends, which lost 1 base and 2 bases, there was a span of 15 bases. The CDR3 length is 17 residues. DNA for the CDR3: TGCGCCAGCAGCTTGATAGGAAGCGGAGCCAACACCGGGGAGCTGTTTTTT. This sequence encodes CASSLIGSGANTGELFF.

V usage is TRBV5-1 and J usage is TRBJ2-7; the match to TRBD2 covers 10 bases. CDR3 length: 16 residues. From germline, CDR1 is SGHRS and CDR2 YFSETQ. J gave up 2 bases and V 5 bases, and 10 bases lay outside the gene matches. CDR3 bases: TGCGCCAGCAGGATAGCGGGAGGAATACGCACCTACGAGCAGTACTTC. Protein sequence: CASRIAGGIRTYEQYF.

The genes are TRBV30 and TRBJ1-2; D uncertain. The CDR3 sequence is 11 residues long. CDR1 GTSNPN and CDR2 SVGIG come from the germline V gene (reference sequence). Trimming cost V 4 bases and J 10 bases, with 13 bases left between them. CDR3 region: CAWNRVMFYTF. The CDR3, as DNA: TGTGCCTGGAATAGGGTTATGTTCTACACCTTC.

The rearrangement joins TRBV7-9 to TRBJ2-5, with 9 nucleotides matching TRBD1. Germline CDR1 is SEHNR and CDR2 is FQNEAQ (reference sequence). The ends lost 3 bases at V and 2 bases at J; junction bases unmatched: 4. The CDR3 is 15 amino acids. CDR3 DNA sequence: TGTGCCAGCAGCTTCCCGGGACAGGGACAAGAGACCCAGTACTTC. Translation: CASSFPGQGQETQYF.

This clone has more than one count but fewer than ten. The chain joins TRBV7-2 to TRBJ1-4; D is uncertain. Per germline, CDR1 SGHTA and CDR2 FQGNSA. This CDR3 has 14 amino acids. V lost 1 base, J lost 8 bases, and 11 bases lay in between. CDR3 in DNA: TGTGCCAGCAGCTTAGATCCGCCGACGGAAAAACTGTTTTTT. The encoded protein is CASSLDPPTEKLFF.

CDR3 loop: CASSLGIDRGSGNQPQHF. The CDR3 DNA is TGTGCCAGCTCACTGGGGATCGACAGGGGGAGCGGTAATCAGCCCCAGCATTTT. The rearrangement links TRBV18 to TRBJ1-5, with 9 bases identical to TRBD1. V gave up 4 bases and J gave up 4 bases; unmatched junction bases: 14. The V gene's germline CDR1 is KGHSH and CDR2 LQKENI. CDR3 size: 18 residues.

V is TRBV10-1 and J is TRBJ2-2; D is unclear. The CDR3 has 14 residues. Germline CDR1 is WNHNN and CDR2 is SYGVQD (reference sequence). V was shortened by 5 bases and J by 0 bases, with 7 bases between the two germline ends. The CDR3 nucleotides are TGCGCCAGCAGTATATCAGCGAACACCGGGGAGCTGTTTTTT. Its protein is CASSISANTGELFF.

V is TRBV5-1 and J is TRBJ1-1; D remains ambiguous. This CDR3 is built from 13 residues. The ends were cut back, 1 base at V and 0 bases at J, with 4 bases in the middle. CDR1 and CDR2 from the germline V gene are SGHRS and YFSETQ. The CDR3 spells CASSLHLNTEAFF. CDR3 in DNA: TGCGCCAGCAGCTTGCATTTGAACACTGAAGCTTTCTTT. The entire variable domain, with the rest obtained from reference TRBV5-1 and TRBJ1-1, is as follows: KAGVTQTPRYLIKTRGQQVTLSCSPISGHRSVSWYQQTPGQGLQFLFEYFSETQRNKGNFPGRFSGRQFSNSRSEMNVSTLELGDSALYLCASSLHLNTEAFFGQGTRLTVV.

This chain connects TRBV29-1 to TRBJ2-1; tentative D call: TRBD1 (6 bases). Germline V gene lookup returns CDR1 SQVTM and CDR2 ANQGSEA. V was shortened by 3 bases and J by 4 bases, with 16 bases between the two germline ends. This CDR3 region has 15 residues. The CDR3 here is CSVETTGVQYNEQFF. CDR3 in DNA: TGCAGCGTTGAGACGACAGGAGTACAGTACAATGAGCAGTTCTTC.

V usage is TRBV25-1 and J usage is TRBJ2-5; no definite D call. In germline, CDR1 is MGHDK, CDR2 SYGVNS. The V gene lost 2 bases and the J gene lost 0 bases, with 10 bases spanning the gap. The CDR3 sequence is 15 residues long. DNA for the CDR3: TGTGCCAGCAGTGAACTAAGGGTTTACCAAGAGACCCAGTACTTC. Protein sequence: CASSELRVYQETQYF.

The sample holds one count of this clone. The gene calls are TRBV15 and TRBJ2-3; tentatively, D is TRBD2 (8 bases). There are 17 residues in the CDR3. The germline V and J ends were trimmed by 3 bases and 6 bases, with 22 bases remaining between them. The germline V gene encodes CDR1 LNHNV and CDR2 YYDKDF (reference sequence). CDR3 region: CATSRLLSGEGADTQYF. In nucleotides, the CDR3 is TGTGCCACCAGCAGGCTCCTTAGCGGGGAGGGGGCCGATACGCAGTATTTT.